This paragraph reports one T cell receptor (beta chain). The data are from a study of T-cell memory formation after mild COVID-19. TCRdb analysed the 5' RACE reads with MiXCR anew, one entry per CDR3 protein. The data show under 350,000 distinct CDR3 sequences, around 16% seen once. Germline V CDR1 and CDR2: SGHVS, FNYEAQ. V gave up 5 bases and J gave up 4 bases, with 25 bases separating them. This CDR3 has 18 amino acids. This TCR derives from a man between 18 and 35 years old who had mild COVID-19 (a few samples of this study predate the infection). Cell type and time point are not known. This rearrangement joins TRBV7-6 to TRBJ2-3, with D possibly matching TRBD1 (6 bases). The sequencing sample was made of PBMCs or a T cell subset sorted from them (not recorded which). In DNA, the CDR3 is TGTGCCAGCAGCCGCACCAGCACACAGGGTGTTGGATCAGATACGCAGTATTTT. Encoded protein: CASSRTSTQGVGSDTQYF. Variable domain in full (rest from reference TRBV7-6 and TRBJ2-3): GAGVSQSPRYKVTKRGQDVALRCDPISGHVSLYWYRQALGQGPEFLTYFNYEAQQDKSGLPNDRFSAERPEGSISTLTIQRTEQRDSAMYRCASSRTSTQGVGSDTQYFGPGTRLTVL.